This T cell receptor (beta chain) is drawn from a study of PD-1 blockade in classical Hodgkin lymphoma. Produced via immunoSEQ multiplex PCR; TCRdb's table is partial and in-frame only. The table lists tens of thousands of clones, more than 75% of them singletons. Study observations and caveats: Reports described newly diagnosed patients as having lower baseline TCR diversity than healthy donors.

Per germline, CDR1 MGHRA and CDR2 YSYEKL. V was pared by 2 bases and J by 4 bases, with 9 bases of the junction left unmatched. The CDR3 loop spans 16 amino acids. The time point denotes: cycle 4 day 1 (C4D1), after less than seven weeks of nivolumab. Brentuximab vedotin exposure varied among the patients, all of whom had relapsed after autologous stem cell transplantation. A word on this clone: What it binds is unknown.

The specimen was peripheral blood mononuclear cells (PBMCs), collected before the fourth cycle of nivolumab. This receptor was identified in a human donor with classical Hodgkin lymphoma. The genes are TRBV4-1 and TRBJ2-7; 9 nucleotides match TRBD1. CDR3 sequence: CASSQLQGAQGYEQYF. The CDR3 DNA is TGCGCCAGCAGCCAATTACAGGGGGCGCAAGGGTACGAGCAGTACTTC.